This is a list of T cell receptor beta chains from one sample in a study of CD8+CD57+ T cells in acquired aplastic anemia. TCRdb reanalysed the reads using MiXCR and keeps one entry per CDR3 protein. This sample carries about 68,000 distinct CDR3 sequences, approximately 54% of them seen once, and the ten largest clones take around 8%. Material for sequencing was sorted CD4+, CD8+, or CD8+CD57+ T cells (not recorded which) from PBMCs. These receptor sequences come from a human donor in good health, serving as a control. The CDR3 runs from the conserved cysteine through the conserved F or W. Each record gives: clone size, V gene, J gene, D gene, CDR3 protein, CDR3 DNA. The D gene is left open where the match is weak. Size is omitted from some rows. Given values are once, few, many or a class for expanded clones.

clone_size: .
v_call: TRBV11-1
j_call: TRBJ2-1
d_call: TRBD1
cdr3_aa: CASSSLTGYSYNEQFF
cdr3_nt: TGTGCCAGCAGCAGCCTGACAGGGTACTCCTACAATGAGCAGTTCTTC

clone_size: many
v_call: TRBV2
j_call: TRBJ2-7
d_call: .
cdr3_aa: CASAEIPSYEQYF
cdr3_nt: TGTGCCAGCGCTGAGATTCCAAGCTACGAGCAGTACTTC

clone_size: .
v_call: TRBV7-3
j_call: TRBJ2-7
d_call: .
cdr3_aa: CASSSNTNYEQYF
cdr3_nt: TGTGCCAGCAGCTCCAACACTAACTACGAGCAGTACTTC

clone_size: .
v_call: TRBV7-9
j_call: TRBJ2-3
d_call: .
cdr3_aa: CASSQVVDTQYF
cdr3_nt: TGTGCCAGCAGTCAAGTTGTGGATACGCAGTATTTT

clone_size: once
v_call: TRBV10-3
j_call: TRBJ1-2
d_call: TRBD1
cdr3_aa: CAISESTGGYLNYGYTF
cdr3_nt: TGTGCCATCAGTGAGTCGACAGGGGGCTATTTAAACTATGGCTACACCTTC

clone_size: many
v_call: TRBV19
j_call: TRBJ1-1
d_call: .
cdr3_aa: CASITRGQLNTEAFF
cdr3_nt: TGTGCCAGCATTACCCGGGGACAACTGAACACTGAAGCTTTCTTT

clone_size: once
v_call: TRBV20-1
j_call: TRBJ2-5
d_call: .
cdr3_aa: CSATFQETQYF
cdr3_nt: TGCAGTGCTACCTTCCAAGAGACCCAGTACTTC

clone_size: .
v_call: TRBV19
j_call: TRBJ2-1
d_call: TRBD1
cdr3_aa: CASSVGQGNNEQFF
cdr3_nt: TGTGCCAGTAGTGTGGGACAGGGCAACAATGAGCAGTTCTTC

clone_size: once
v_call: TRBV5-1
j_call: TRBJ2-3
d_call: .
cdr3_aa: CASSLSRTDTQYF
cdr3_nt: TGCGCCAGCAGCCTCTCACGCACAGATACGCAGTATTTT

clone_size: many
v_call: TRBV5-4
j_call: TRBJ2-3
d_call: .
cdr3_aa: CASSLGLLLALSTDTQYF
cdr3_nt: TGTGCCAGCAGCTTGGGTCTACTACTCGCCTTAAGCACAGATACGCAGTATTTT

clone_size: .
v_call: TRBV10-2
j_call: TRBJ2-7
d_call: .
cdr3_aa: CASSEGEAVVGEQYF
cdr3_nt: TGCGCCAGCAGTGAGGGGGAGGCGGTGGTGGGCGAGCAGTACTTC

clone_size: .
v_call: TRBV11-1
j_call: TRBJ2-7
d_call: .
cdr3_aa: CASSLPSLPNSYEQYF
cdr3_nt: TGTGCCAGCAGCTTACCTAGCTTGCCGAACTCCTACGAGCAGTACTTC

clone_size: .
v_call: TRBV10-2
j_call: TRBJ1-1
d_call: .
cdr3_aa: CASSEPRNTEAFF
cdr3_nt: TGCGCCAGCAGTGAGCCAAGGAACACTGAAGCTTTCTTT

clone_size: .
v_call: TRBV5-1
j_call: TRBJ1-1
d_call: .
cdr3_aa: CASSLRGETEAFF
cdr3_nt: TGCGCCAGCAGCTTAAGGGGGGAGACTGAAGCTTTCTTT

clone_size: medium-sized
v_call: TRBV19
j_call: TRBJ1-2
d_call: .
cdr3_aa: CASSPGISYGYTF
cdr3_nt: TGTGCCAGTAGCCCCGGGATCTCTTATGGCTACACCTTC

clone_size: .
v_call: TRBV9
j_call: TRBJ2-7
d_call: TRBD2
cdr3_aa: CASSVVPAGEQYF
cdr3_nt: TGTGCCAGCAGCGTAGTCCCAGCGGGAGAGCAGTACTTC

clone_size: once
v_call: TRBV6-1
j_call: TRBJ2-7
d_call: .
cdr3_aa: CASSELALSYEQYF
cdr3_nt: TGTGCCAGCAGTGAACTAGCGTTGTCCTACGAGCAGTACTTC

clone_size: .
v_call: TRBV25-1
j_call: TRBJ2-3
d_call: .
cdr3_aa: CASSPPLASTDTQYF
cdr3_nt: TGTGCCAGCAGTCCTCCCCTTGCTAGCACAGATACGCAGTATTTT

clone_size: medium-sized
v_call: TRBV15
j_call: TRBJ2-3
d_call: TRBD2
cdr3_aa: CATSREGGSGTDTQYF
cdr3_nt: TGTGCCACCAGCAGAGAAGGCGGGAGCGGCACAGATACGCAGTATTTT

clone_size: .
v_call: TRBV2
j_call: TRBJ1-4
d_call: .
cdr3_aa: CASSRDVGNEKLFF
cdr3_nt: TGTGCCAGCAGCCGGGACGTGGGTAATGAAAAACTGTTTTTT

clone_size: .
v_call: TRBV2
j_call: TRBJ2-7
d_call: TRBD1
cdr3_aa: CASRRGTGPYEQYF
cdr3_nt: TGTGCCAGCAGGAGGGGGACAGGGCCCTACGAGCAGTACTTC

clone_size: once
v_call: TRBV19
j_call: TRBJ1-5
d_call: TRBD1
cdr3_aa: CASSIVNRGSNQPQHF
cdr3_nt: TGTGCCAGTAGTATAGTAAACAGGGGTAGCAATCAGCCCCAGCATTTT

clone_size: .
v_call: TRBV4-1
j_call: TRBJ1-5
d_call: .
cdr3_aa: CASSQEWDQPQHF
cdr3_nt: TGCGCCAGCAGCCAAGAATGGGATCAGCCCCAGCATTTT

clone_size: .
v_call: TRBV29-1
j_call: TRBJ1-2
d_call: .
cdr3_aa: CSVETGYGYTF
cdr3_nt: TGCAGCGTTGAGACAGGCTATGGCTACACCTTC

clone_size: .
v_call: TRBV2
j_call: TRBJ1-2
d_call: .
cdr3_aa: CASASNYGYTF
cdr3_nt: TGTGCCAGCGCATCTAACTATGGCTACACCTTC

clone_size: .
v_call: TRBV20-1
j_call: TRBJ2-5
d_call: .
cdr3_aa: CSASGGQGRRETQYF
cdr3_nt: TGCAGTGCTAGCGGCGGGCAGGGTAGGAGAGAGACCCAGTACTTC

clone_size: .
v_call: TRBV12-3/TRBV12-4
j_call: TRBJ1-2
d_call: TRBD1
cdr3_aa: CASSELGQVLNYGYTF
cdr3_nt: TGTGCCAGCAGCGAGCTGGGACAGGTCCTTAACTATGGCTACACCTTC

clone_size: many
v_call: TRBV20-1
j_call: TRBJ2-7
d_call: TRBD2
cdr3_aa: CSARDVTSGSDPYEQYF
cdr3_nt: TGCAGTGCTAGAGATGTGACTAGCGGGTCCGATCCCTACGAGCAGTACTTC

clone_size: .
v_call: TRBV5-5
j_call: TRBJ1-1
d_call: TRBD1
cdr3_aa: CASSWAGTAEAFF
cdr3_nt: TGCGCCAGCAGCTGGGCCGGGACAGCTGAAGCTTTCTTT

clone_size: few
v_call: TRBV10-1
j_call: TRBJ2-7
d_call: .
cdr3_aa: CASSPRGTDYEQYF
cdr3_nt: TGCGCCAGCTCACCGAGAGGGACCGACTACGAGCAGTACTTC

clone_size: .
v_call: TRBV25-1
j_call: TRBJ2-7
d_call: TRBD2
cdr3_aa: CASSRGGTSGEGSYEQYF
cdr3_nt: TGTGCCAGCAGTCGAGGGGGGACTAGCGGAGAGGGATCCTACGAGCAGTACTTC

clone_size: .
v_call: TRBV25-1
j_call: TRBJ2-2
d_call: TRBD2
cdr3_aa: CASSFWTSGRNTGELFF
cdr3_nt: TGTGCCAGCAGTTTCTGGACTAGCGGGAGGAACACCGGGGAGCTGTTTTTT

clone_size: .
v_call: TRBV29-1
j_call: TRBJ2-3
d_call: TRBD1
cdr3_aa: CSVYRTGSTDTQYF
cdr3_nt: TGCAGCGTCTACCGGACAGGGAGTACAGATACGCAGTATTTT

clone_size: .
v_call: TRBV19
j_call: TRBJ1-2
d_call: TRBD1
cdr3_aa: CASSMARGPGYGYTF
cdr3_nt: TGTGCCAGTAGTATGGCCAGGGGGCCGGGCTATGGCTACACCTTC

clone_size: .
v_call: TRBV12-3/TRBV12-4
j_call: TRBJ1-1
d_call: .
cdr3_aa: CASRKGGEAFF
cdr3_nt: TGTGCCAGCAGAAAGGGGGGTGAAGCTTTCTTT

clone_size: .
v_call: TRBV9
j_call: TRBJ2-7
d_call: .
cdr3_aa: CASSVVTTGEQYF
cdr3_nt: TGTGCCAGCAGCGTAGTAACTACCGGGGAGCAGTACTTC

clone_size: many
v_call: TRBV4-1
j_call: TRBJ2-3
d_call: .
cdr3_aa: CASSQRPDLTDTQYF
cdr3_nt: TGCGCCAGCAGCCAAAGGCCGGACCTAACAGATACGCAGTATTTT

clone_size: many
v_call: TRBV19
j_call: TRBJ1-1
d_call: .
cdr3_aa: CASSTYQGLAHTEAFF
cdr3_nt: TGTGCCAGTAGTACCTACCAGGGACTTGCTCACACTGAAGCTTTCTTT

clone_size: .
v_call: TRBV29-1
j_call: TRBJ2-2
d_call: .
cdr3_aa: CSVGTGELFF
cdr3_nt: TGCAGCGTCGGTACCGGGGAGCTGTTTTTT

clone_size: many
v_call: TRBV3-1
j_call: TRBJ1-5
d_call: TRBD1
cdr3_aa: CASSQGKGQGYQPQHF
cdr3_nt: TGTGCCAGCAGCCAGGGAAAGGGACAGGGGTATCAGCCCCAGCATTTT

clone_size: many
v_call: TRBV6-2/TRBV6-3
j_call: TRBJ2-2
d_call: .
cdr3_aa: CASTPGRDTGELFF
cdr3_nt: TGTGCCAGCACCCCGGGGCGGGACACCGGGGAGCTGTTTTTT

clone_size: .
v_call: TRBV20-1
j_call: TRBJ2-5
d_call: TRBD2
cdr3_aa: CSATSGRVQETQYF
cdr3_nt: TGCAGTGCTACTAGCGGACGCGTCCAAGAGACCCAGTACTTC

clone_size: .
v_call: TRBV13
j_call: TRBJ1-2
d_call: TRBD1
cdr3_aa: CASSLRTGGFDGYTF
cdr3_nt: TGTGCCAGCAGTTTAAGGACAGGGGGCTTCGATGGCTACACCTTC

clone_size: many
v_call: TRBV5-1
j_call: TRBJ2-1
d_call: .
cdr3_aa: CASSLDSPLYNEQFF
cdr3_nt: TGCGCCAGCAGCTTGGACTCACCTCTTTACAATGAGCAGTTCTTC

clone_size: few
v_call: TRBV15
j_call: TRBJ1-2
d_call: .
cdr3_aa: CATTYPGASCGYTF
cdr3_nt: TGTGCCACCACCTACCCGGGGGCTAGCTGCGGCTACACCTTC

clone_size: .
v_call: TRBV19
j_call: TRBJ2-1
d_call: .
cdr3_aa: CASSDSYSYNEQFF
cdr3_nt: TGTGCCAGTAGTGATTCCTACTCCTACAATGAGCAGTTCTTC

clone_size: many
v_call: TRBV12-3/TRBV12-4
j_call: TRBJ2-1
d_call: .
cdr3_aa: CATQGPGRNNEQFF
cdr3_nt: TGTGCCACTCAGGGACCAGGGAGGAATAATGAGCAGTTCTTC

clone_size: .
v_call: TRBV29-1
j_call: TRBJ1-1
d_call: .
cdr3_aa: CSSHSGVPEAFF
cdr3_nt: TGCAGCTCTCATAGTGGGGTACCTGAAGCTTTCTTT

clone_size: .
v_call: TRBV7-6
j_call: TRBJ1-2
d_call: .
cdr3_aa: CASSYDTNCGYTF
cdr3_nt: TGTGCCAGCAGCTACGACACAAACTGTGGCTACACCTTC

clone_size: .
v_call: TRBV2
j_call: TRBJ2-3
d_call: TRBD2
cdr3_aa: CASARTSGGTDTQYF
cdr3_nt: TGTGCCAGCGCCCGGACTAGCGGGGGCACAGATACGCAGTATTTT

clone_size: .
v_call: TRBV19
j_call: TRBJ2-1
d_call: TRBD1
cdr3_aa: CASSTRTGNNEQFF
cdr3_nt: TGTGCCAGTAGTACGAGGACAGGGAACAATGAGCAGTTCTTC

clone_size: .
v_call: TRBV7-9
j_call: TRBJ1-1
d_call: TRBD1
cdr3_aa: CASSLGQGTEAFF
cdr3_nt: TGTGCCAGCAGTTTAGGACAGGGAACTGAAGCTTTCTTT

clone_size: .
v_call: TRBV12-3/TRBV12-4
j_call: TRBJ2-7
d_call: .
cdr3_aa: CASSLVGHEQYF
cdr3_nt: TGTGCCAGCAGTTTGGTAGGTCACGAGCAGTACTTC

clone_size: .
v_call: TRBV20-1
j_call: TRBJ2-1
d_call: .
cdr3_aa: CSATPAAGLNEQFF
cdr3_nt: TGCAGTGCTACTCCAGCCGCCGGGCTCAATGAGCAGTTCTTC